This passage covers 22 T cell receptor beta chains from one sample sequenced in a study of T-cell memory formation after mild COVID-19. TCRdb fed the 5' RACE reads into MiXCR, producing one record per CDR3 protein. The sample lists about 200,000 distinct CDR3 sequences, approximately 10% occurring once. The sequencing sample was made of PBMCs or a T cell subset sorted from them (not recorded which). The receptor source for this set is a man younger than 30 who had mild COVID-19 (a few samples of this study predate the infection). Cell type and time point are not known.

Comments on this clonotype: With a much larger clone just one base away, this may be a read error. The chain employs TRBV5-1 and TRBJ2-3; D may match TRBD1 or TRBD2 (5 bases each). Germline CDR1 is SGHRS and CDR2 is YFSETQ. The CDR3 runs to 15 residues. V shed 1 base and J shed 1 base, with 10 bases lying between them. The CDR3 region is CASSLFGDRTDTQYF. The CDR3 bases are TGCGCCAGCAGCTTGTTTGGGGACCGCACAGATACGCAGTATTTT. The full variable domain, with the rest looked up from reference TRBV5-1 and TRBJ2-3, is KAGVTQTPRYLIKTRGQQVTLSCSPISGHRSVSWYQQTPGQGLQFLFEYFSETQRNKGNFPGRFSGRQFSNSRSEMNVSTLELGDSALYLCASSLFGDRTDTQYFGPGTRLTVL.

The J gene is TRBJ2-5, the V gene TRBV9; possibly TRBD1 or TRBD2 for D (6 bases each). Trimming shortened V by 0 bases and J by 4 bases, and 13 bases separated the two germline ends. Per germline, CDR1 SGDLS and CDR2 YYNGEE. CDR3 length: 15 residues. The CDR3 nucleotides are TGTGCCAGCAGCGTAGACCCGGGGGCCGGAGAGACCCAGTACTTC. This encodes CASSVDPGAGETQYF.

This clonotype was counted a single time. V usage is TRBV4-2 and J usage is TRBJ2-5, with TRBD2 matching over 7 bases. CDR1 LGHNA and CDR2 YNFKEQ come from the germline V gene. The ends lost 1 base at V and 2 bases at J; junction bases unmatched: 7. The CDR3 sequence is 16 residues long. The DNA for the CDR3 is TGTGCCAGCAGCCAAGGTCGGCGGGGGATGCAAGAGACCCAGTACTTC. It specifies CASSQGRRGMQETQYF.

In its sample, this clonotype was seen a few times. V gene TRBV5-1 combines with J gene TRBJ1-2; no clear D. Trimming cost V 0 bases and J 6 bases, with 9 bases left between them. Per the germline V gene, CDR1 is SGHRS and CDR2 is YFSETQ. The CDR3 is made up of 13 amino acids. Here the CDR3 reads CASSLVHRNGYTF. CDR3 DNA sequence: TGCGCCAGCAGCTTGGTACATCGCAATGGCTACACCTTC.

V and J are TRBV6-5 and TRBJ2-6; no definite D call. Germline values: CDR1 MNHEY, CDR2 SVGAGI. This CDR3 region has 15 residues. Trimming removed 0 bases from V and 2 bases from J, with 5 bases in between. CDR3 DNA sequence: TGTGCCAGCAGTTACTCCGAAGCTGGGGCCAACGTCCTGACTTTC. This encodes CASSYSEAGANVLTF.

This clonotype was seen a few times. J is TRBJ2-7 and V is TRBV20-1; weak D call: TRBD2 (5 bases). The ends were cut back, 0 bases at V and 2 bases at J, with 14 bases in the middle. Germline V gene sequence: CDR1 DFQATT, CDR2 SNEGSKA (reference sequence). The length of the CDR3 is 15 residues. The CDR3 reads CSARDHRGSPYEQYF. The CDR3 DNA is TGCAGTGCTAGAGATCACCGGGGATCTCCCTACGAGCAGTACTTC.

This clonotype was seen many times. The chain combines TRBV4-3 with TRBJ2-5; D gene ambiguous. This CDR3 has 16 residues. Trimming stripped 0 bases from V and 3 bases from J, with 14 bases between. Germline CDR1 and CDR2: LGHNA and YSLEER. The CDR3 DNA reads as TGCGCCAGCAGCCAAGAGCTGGTACCGGGTGAAGAGACCCAGTACTTC. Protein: CASSQELVPGEETQYF.

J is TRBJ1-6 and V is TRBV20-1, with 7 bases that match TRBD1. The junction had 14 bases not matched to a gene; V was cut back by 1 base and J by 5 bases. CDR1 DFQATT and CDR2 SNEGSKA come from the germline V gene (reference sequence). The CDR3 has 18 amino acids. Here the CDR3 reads CSARGNNAGTANNSPLHF. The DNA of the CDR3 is TGCAGTGCTAGAGGAAATAACGCCGGGACAGCGAATAATTCACCCCTCCACTTT.

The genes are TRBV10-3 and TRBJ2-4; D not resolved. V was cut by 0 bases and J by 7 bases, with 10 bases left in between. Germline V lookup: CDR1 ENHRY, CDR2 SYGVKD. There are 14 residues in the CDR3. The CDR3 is CAISESNNRNIQYF. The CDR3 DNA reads TGTGCCATCAGTGAGTCGAATAACCGCAACATTCAGTACTTC.

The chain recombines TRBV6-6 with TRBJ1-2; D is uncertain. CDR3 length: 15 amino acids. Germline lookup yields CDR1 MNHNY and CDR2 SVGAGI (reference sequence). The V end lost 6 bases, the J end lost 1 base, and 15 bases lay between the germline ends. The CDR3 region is CASSREDGDNYGYTF. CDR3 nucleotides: TGTGCCAGCAGCCGTGAGGACGGGGATAACTATGGCTACACCTTC.

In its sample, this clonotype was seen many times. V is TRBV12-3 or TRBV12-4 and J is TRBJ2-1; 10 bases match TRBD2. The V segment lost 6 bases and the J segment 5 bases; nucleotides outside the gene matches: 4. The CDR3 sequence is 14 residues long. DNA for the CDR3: TGTGCCAGCAGCCGAAGCGGGGGGGACAATGAGCAGTTCTTC. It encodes CASSRSGGDNEQFF.

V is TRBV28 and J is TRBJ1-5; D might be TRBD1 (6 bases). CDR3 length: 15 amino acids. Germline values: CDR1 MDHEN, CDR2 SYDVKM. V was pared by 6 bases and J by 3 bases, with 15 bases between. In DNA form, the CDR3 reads TGTGCCAGCAGCGGGCAGGGGATAGACAATCAGCCCCAGCATTTT. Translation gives CASSGQGIDNQPQHF.

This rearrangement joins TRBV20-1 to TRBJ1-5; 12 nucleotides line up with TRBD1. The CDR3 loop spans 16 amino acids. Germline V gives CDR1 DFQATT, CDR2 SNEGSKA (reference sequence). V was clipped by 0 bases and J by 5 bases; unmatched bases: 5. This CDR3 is CSAREWDRGRDQPQHF. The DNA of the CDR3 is TGCAGTGCTAGAGAGTGGGACAGGGGGCGCGATCAGCCCCAGCATTTT.

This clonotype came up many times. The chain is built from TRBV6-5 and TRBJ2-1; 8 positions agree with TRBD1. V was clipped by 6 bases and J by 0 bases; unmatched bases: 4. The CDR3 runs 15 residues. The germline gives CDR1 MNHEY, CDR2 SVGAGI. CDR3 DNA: TGTGCCAGCAGCCAAACAGGGGGCTCCTACAATGAGCAGTTCTTC. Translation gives CASSQTGGSYNEQFF.

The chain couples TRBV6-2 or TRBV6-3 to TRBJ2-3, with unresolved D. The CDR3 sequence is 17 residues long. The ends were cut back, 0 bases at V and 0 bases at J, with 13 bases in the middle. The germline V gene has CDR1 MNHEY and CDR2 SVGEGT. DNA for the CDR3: TGTGCCAGCAGTTACTCGTTCGAGGAAACTAGCACAGATACGCAGTATTTT. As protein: CASSYSFEETSTDTQYF.

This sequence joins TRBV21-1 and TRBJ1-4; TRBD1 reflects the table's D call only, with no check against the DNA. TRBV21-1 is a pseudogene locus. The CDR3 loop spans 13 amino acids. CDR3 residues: CASSTRGREKLFF. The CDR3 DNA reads TGTGCCAGCAGCACCAGGGGACGAGAAAAACTGTTTTTT.

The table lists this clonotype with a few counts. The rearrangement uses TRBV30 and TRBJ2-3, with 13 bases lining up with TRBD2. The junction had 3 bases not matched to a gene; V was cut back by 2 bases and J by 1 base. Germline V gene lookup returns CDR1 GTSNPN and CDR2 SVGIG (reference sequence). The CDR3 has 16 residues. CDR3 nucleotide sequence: TGTGCCTGGAGTCGAGGACTAGCGGGGGGCACAGATACGCAGTATTTT. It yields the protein CAWSRGLAGGTDTQYF.

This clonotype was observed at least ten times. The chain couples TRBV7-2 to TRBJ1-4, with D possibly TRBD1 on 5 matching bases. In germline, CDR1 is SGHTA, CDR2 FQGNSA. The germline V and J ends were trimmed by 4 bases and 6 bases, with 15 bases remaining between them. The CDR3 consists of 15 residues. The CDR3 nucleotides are TGTGCCAGCAGCTCCCCGGGGCATGGGGATGAAAAACTGTTTTTT. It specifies CASSSPGHGDEKLFF.

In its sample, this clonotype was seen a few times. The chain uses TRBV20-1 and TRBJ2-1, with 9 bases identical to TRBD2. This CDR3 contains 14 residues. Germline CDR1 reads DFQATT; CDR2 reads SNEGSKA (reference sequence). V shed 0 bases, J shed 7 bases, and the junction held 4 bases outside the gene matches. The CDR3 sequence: CSARDSLAGNEQFF. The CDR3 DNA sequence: TGCAGTGCTAGAGATTCGCTAGCGGGAAATGAGCAGTTCTTC.

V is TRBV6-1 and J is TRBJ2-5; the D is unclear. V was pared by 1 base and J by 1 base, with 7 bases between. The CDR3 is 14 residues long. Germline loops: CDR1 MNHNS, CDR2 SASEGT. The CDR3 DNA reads TGTGCCAGCAGTGAAGGGTACATCCAAGAGACCCAGTACTTC. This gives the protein CASSEGYIQETQYF.

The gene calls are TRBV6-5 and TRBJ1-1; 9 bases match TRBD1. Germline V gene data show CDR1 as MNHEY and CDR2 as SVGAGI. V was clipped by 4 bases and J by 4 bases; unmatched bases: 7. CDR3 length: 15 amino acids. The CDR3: CASSWGTGPPTEAFF. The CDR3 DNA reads TGTGCCAGCAGTTGGGGGACAGGGCCCCCCACTGAAGCTTTCTTT.

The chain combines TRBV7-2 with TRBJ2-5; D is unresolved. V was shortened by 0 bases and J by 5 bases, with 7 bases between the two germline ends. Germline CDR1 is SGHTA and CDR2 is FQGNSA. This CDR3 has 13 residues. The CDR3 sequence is CASSLAAAETQYF. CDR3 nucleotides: TGTGCCAGCAGCTTAGCGGCGGCGGAGACCCAGTACTTC.